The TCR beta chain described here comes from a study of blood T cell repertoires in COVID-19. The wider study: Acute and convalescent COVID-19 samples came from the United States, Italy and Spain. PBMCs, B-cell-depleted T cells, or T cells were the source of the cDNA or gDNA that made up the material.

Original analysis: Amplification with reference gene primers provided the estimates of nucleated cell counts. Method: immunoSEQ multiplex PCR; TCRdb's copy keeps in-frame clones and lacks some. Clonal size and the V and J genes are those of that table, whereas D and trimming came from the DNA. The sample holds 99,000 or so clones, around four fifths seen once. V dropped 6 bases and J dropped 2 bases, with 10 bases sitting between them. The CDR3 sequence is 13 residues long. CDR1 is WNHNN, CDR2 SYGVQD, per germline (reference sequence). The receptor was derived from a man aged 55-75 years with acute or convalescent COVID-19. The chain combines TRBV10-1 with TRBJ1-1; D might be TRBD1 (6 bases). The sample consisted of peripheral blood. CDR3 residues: CASRWGRNTEAFF. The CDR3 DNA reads TGCGCCAGCAGGTGGGGGCGCAACACTGAAGCTTTCTTT.